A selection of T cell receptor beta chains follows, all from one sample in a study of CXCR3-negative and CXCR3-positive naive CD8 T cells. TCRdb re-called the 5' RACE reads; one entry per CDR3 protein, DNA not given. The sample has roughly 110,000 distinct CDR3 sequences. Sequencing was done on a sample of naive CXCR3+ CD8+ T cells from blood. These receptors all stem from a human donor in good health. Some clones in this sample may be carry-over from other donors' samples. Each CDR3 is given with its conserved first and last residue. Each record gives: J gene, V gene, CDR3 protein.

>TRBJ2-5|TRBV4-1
CASSQVRGRETQYF
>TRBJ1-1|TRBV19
CASSIGQGATEAFF
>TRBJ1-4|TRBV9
CASRGGGGEEKLFF
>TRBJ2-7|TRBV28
CASGSLGPEQYF
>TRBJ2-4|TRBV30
CACRPELAKNIQYF
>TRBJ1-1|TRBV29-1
CSVEGFRNTEAFF
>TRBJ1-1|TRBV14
CASSQERDSEAFF
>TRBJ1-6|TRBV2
CASSEGLLSISPLHF
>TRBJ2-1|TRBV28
CASNLGGVVFF
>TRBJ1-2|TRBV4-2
CASSQGQPYQVSYGYTF
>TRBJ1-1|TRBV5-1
CASSLPTGTGGYTEAFF
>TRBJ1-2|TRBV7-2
CASSKEGGAGSYGYTF
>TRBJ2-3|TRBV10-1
CASSEGNEAGGPRDTQYF
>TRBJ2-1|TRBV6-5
CASSYEGYNEQFF
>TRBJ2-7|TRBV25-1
CASSSSWEQYF
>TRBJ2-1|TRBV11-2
CASSRPGPTGNEQFF
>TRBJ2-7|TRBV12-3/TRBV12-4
CASEGQGSYEQYF
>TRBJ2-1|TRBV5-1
CASSLGLAGDNEQFF
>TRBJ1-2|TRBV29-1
CSVGGQATNYGYTF
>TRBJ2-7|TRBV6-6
CASRQGTISYEQYF
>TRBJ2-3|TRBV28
CASSLGLAEITDTQYF
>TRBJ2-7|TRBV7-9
CASSLGGTAYEQYF
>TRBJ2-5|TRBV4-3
CASSQDLGGQETQYF
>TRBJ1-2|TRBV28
CASSLPGSYGYTF
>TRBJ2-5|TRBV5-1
CASSLLGQQETQYF
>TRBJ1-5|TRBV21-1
CASSKPWLCVRGHPQHF
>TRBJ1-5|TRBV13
CASSLGFSNQPQHF
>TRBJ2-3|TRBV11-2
CASSRWTDTQYF
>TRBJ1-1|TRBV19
CASSIQGVTEAFF
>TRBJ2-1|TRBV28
CASSLGGGLFDEQFF
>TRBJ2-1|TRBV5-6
CASSSSGGAYNEQFF
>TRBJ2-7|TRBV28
CASSFADGVGVYEQYF
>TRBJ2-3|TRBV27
CASSSRGGGYTDTQYF
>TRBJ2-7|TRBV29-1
CSGIVGTSYEQYF
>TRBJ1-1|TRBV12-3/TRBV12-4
CASSFGTDEAFF
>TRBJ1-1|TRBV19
CASSISINTEAFF
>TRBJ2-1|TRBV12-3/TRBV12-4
CASSLGLAGTKGNEQFF
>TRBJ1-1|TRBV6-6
CASRQGADISLMNTEAFF
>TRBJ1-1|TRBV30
CAWSVPDQEVAEAFF
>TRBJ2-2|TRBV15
CATSRASGELFF
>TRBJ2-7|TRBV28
CATRDKSSYEQYF
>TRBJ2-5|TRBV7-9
CASSSRDSWETQYF
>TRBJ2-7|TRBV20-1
CSARPKSGTGPYEQYF